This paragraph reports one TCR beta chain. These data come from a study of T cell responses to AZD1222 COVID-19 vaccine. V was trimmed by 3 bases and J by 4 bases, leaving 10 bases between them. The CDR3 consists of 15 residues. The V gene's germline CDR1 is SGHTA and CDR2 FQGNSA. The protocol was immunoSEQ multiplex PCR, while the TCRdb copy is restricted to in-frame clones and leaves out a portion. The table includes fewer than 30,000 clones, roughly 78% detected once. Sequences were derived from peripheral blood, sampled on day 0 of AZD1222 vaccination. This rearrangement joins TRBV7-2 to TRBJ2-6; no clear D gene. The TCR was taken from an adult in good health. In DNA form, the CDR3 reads TGTGCCAGCAGCTTCAACATCGCGGGGGCCAACGTCCTGACTTTC. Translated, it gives CASSFNIAGANVLTF. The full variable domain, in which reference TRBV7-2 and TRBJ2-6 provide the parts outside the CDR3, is GAGVSQSPSNKVTEKGKDVELRCDPISGHTALYWYRQSLGQGLEFLIYFQGNSAPDKSGLPSDRFSAERTGGSVSTLTIQRTQQEDSAVYLCASSFNIAGANVLTFGAGSRLTVL.